Sequencing of this T cell receptor beta chain was carried out in a study of cytomegalovirus exposure and HLA in healthy donors. Both 60 Vbeta primers and 13 Jbeta primers went into the PCR. TCRdb's table, derived via immunoSEQ multiplex PCR, lists solely in-frame clones and lacks some. The sample lists tens of thousands of clones; approximately 66% were seen once. Looked up from germline, CDR1 is LNHDA and CDR2 is SQIVND (reference sequence). V shed 7 bases, J shed 6 bases, and the junction held 10 bases outside the gene matches. The CDR3 length is 15 residues. This clonotype was obtained from a male donor in good health and CMV-seropositive. J is TRBJ2-2 and V is TRBV19; 8 nucleotides line up with TRBD1. Material: PBMCs. The CDR3 DNA sequence: TGTGCCAGTACCCTTGGACAGGGAATGTCCGGGGAGCTGTTTTTT. Protein product: CASTLGQGMSGELFF.